The rows below give T cell receptor beta chains drawn from one sample of a study of T cell responses to AZD1222 COVID-19 vaccine. Method: immunoSEQ multiplex PCR; TCRdb's copy keeps in-frame clones and lacks some. Here the sample spans around 110,000 clones, 70% to 90% being singletons. Sample: peripheral blood, taken on day 0 of MenACWY control vaccination. These receptors were taken from an adult in good health. Each CDR3 is given with its conserved first and last residue. The D gene is left open where the match is weak. Size values are once, few and many counts, or a class for expanded clones, and some rows have none.

j_call: TRBJ2-3; d_call: NA; v_call: TRBV2; clone_size: NA; cdr3_aa: CASRAEGGQYF; cdr3_nt: TGTGCCAGCAGGGCTGAAGGGGGGCAGTATTTT
j_call: TRBJ2-7; d_call: TRBD1; v_call: TRBV28; clone_size: NA; cdr3_aa: CASYSGTGTYEQYF; cdr3_nt: TGTGCCAGTTACTCCGGGACAGGAACCTACGAGCAGTACTTC
j_call: TRBJ2-3; d_call: NA; v_call: TRBV11-3; clone_size: NA; cdr3_aa: CASSLSGLLTDTQYF; cdr3_nt: TGTGCCAGCAGCTTATCGGGACTCCTCACAGATACGCAGTATTTT
j_call: TRBJ1-1; d_call: NA; v_call: TRBV3-1/TRBV3-2; clone_size: NA; cdr3_aa: CASSQAPGRQTEAFF; cdr3_nt: TGTGCCAGCAGCCAAGCCCCGGGGCGACAGACTGAAGCTTTCTTT
j_call: TRBJ1-6; d_call: NA; v_call: TRBV4-3; clone_size: NA; cdr3_aa: CASSQGLGRNSPLHF; cdr3_nt: TGCGCCAGCAGCCAAGGTCTAGGGAGAAATTCACCCCTCCACTTT
j_call: TRBJ1-2; d_call: NA; v_call: TRBV5-1; clone_size: NA; cdr3_aa: CASSLVLDDGYTF; cdr3_nt: TGCGCCAGCAGCTTGGTATTGGACGACGGCTACACCTTC
j_call: TRBJ2-7; d_call: NA; v_call: TRBV5-1; clone_size: NA; cdr3_aa: CASSLGSPQVPSEQYF; cdr3_nt: TGCGCCAGCAGCTTGGGGTCTCCCCAAGTCCCCAGCGAGCAGTACTTC
j_call: TRBJ2-1; d_call: NA; v_call: TRBV19; clone_size: once; cdr3_aa: CASSITYNEQFF; cdr3_nt: TGTGCCAGTAGTATAACGTACAATGAGCAGTTCTTC
j_call: TRBJ2-1; d_call: TRBD2; v_call: TRBV19; clone_size: NA; cdr3_aa: CASSPGTGRGYNEQFF; cdr3_nt: TGTGCCAGTAGTCCCGGGACGGGGAGGGGTTACAATGAGCAGTTCTTC
j_call: TRBJ1-6; d_call: NA; v_call: TRBV28; clone_size: NA; cdr3_aa: CASSLAADPLLHF; cdr3_nt: TGTGCCAGCAGTTTGGCGGCTGACCCTCTCCTCCACTTT
j_call: TRBJ1-1; d_call: TRBD1; v_call: TRBV9; clone_size: NA; cdr3_aa: CASSVGTGLTEAFF; cdr3_nt: TGTGCCAGCAGCGTGGGGACAGGGTTGACTGAAGCTTTCTTT
j_call: TRBJ1-4; d_call: NA; v_call: TRBV28; clone_size: NA; cdr3_aa: CASSSGFDVLFF; cdr3_nt: TGTGCCAGCAGTTCTGGGTTCGATGTCCTGTTTTTT
j_call: TRBJ1-6; d_call: TRBD1; v_call: TRBV7-9; clone_size: NA; cdr3_aa: CASSPDRNSSPLHF; cdr3_nt: TGTGCCAGCAGCCCGGACAGGAACAGCTCACCCCTCCACTTT
j_call: TRBJ1-5; d_call: NA; v_call: TRBV4-1; clone_size: NA; cdr3_aa: CASSHKVSTGSDQPQHF; cdr3_nt: TGCGCCAGCAGCCACAAAGTTTCGACGGGCAGTGATCAGCCCCAGCATTTT
j_call: TRBJ2-7; d_call: NA; v_call: TRBV14; clone_size: NA; cdr3_aa: CASSQGPGFYEQYF; cdr3_nt: TGTGCCAGCAGCCAAGGGCCGGGGTTCTACGAGCAGTACTTC
j_call: TRBJ1-1; d_call: NA; v_call: TRBV5-1; clone_size: NA; cdr3_aa: CASSLVGPNEAFF; cdr3_nt: TGCGCCAGCAGCTTGGTAGGGCCCAATGAAGCTTTCTTT
j_call: TRBJ2-1; d_call: TRBD2; v_call: TRBV28; clone_size: NA; cdr3_aa: CASSLAGGAGYFHEQFF; cdr3_nt: TGTGCCAGCAGTTTAGCCGGGGGGGCCGGATACTTCCATGAGCAGTTCTTC
j_call: TRBJ2-2; d_call: NA; v_call: TRBV11-2; clone_size: few; cdr3_aa: CASSYTNTGELFF; cdr3_nt: TGTGCCAGCAGCTACACGAACACCGGGGAGCTGTTTTTT
j_call: TRBJ1-3; d_call: NA; v_call: TRBV29-1; clone_size: NA; cdr3_aa: CSVVSSGNTIYF; cdr3_nt: TGCAGCGTTGTGAGTTCTGGAAACACCATATATTTT
j_call: TRBJ1-1; d_call: TRBD1; v_call: TRBV2; clone_size: NA; cdr3_aa: CASRMRQGANTEAFF; cdr3_nt: TGTGCCAGCAGGATGCGACAGGGGGCTAACACTGAAGCTTTCTTT
j_call: TRBJ2-3; d_call: NA; v_call: TRBV28; clone_size: NA; cdr3_aa: CASSPAGDRTDTQYF; cdr3_nt: TGTGCCAGCAGCCCTGCGGGGGACAGGACAGATACGCAGTATTTT